The 13 T cell receptor beta chains below all came from one sample that was sequenced in a study of CD8 T cells in ankylosing spondylitis. TCRdb re-called the 5' RACE reads through MiXCR, storing one row per CDR3 protein. The data contain approximately 340,000 distinct CDR3 sequences, approximately 14% of them seen just once; the ten biggest clones take up 1.1%. Sequences were obtained from blood, either unsorted or a sorted T cell fraction (not recorded which). The source of these receptors is a male donor with ankylosing spondylitis or in good health (not recorded which).

This clonotype was detected a few times. The CDR3 region is CASSPQAGTETQYF. As DNA, the CDR3 is TGTGCCAGCAGCCCCCAAGCGGGTACAGAGACCCAGTACTTC. The chain joins TRBV7-2 to TRBJ2-5, with D maybe TRBD2 (6 bases). The CDR3 is 14 residues long. The V end lost 5 bases, the J end lost 4 bases, and 14 bases lay between the germline ends. From germline, CDR1 is SGHTA and CDR2 FQGNSA.

The chain couples TRBV5-1 to TRBJ2-1; TRBD1 agrees at 9 bases. The CDR3 loop spans 16 amino acids. Germline V gene sequence: CDR1 SGHRS, CDR2 YFSETQ. Trimming removed 4 bases from V and 0 bases from J; junction bases left unmatched: 5. The CDR3 sequence: CASSGGTGNSYNEQFF. The DNA of the CDR3 is TGCGCCAGCAGCGGGGGGACAGGGAACTCCTACAATGAGCAGTTCTTC.

This sequence joins TRBV18 and TRBJ2-3; D unresolved. This CDR3 spans 15 amino acids. Deletions cut 2 bases from V and 0 bases from J, with 9 bases between. Germline CDR1 and CDR2: KGHSH and LQKENI. The CDR3 DNA follows: TGTGCCAGCTCACCAGGTCAGACGAGCACAGATACGCAGTATTTT. Amino acid sequence: CASSPGQTSTDTQYF.

The V call is TRBV12-3 or TRBV12-4, the J call TRBJ2-1; TRBD1 aligns across 7 bases. The CDR3 covers 16 residues. J gave up 0 bases and V 5 bases, and 7 bases lay outside the gene matches. In nucleotides, the CDR3 is TGTGCCAGCAGTAACAGGGGATTAAGCTCCTACAATGAGCAGTTCTTC. Amino acids: CASSNRGLSSYNEQFF.

This clonotype was recorded once. In DNA, the CDR3 is TGTGCCAGCAGTAACCCGGGACTAGCGATCGAGACCCAGTACTTC. Amino acids: CASSNPGLAIETQYF. The chain has TRBV9 and TRBJ2-5, with TRBD2 matching 10 bases. The length of the CDR3 is 15 residues. Trimming removed 5 bases from V and 5 bases from J; junction bases left unmatched: 9. The germline V gene has CDR1 SGDLS and CDR2 YYNGEE.

The gene calls are TRBV12-3 or TRBV12-4 and TRBJ1-2, with a weak D call TRBD1 (5 bases). Trimming took 4 bases from V and 14 from J, leaving 14 bases between them. The CDR3 covers 11 residues. In DNA, the CDR3 is TGTGCCAGCAGTTCCAGGGTAACAAGAACCTTC. Translation: CASSSRVTRTF.

This sequence joins TRBV12-3 or TRBV12-4 and TRBJ2-7; the D gene is possibly TRBD1 (6 bases). V lost 6 bases to trimming and J lost 7 bases, with 13 bases between them. CDR3 length: 12 residues. The CDR3 nucleotides read TGTGCCAGCAGCGCAGGGGTAGGGGAGCAGTACTTC. Protein product: CASSAGVGEQYF.

There are many counts of this clonotype. The genes are TRBV5-1 and TRBJ2-2; tentatively, D is TRBD1 (6 bases). The CDR3 is 16 residues long. The V gene's germline CDR1 is SGHRS and CDR2 YFSETQ. Trimming shortened V by 3 bases and J by 7 bases, and 19 bases separated the two germline ends. The CDR3 coding sequence is TGCGCCAGCAGCTATCGTGCCGGGACACACCACGGGGAGCTGTTTTTT. Encoded protein: CASSYRAGTHHGELFF.

This clonotype was seen a handful of times. This sequence joins TRBV19 and TRBJ2-2; 10 bases fit TRBD2. Trimming cost V 4 bases and J 2 bases; bases outside gene matches: 4. The germline CDR1 and CDR2 sequences are LNHDA and SQIVND (reference sequence). The CDR3 is 16 amino acids. CDR3 protein: CASSTSGSFNTGELFF. The CDR3, as DNA: TGTGCCAGTAGTACTAGCGGGAGTTTTAACACCGGGGAGCTGTTTTTT.

This clonotype was detected only a few times. The chain combines TRBV12-3 or TRBV12-4 with TRBJ2-1; the match to TRBD2 covers 10 bases. V was clipped by 7 bases and J by 3 bases; unmatched bases: 6. This CDR3 has 15 amino acids. The CDR3 coding sequence is TGTGCCAGCAACCAAGCGGGGGGGCTCTACAATGAGCAGTTCTTC. As protein: CASNQAGGLYNEQFF.

This clonotype occurred many times. The V and J genes are TRBV11-2 and TRBJ2-7; 8 bases map to TRBD1. Trimming took 1 base from V and 7 from J; bases not matched to a gene: 9. Germline V CDR1 and CDR2: SGHAT, FQNNGV. The CDR3 runs 15 residues. This chain's CDR3 is CASSLGGQGWGEQYF. DNA for the CDR3: TGTGCCAGCAGCTTAGGAGGACAGGGCTGGGGAGAGCAGTACTTC. Full variable domain (missing parts from reference TRBV11-2 and TRBJ2-7): EAGVAQSPRYKIIEKRQSVAFWCNPISGHATLYWYQQILGQGPKLLIQFQNNGVVDDSQLPKDRFSAERLKGVDSTLKIQPAKLEDSAVYLCASSLGGQGWGEQYFGPGTRLTVT.

This clonotype was recorded a few times. This chain connects TRBV20-1 to TRBJ2-1; 9 nucleotides line up with TRBD1. The V gene's germline CDR1 is DFQATT and CDR2 SNEGSKA (reference sequence). The CDR3 runs to 15 residues. V lost 1 base to trimming and J lost 1 base; unmatched junction nucleotides: 2. Here the CDR3 reads CSARGGTGSYNEQFF. In DNA, the CDR3 is TGCAGTGCTAGAGGAGGGACAGGGTCCTACAATGAGCAGTTCTTC.

This clonotype was detected ten times or more. This chain links TRBV12-3 or TRBV12-4 with TRBJ1-1; the D is unclear. This CDR3 contains 12 residues. Trimming removed 5 bases from V and 1 base from J, with 5 bases in between. The chain's CDR3 is CASSPQNTEAFF. In DNA, the CDR3 is TGTGCCAGCAGTCCCCAGAACACTGAAGCTTTCTTT.